The clone carrying this T cell receptor (beta chain) was recorded a few times. Its antigen is undetermined. This specimen comes from a study of radiotherapy plus CTLA-4 blockade in lung cancer. About the research overall: Objective responses were documented in about 19% of patients, with disease control in approximately 31%. Study conclusions and caveats: Early clone dynamics of blood T cells, plus interferon-beta, reportedly predicted response best. Radiotherapy plus ipilimumab was followed by expansion in blood of tumor-derived TCR clones.

Using immunoSEQ multiplex PCR, the repertoire was profiled, and TCRdb retains in-frame clones only, with some absent. The table lists about 86,000 clones, roughly 87% of them singletons. Germline CDR1 is MGHRA and CDR2 is YSYEKL. Trimming took 1 base from V and 9 from J, leaving 7 bases between them. CDR3 length: 12 residues. Each patient with chemo-refractory metastatic non-small-cell lung cancer was treated with focal radiation plus CTLA-4 blockade using ipilimumab. This material consisted of peripheral blood, taken from a patient treated with radiotherapy plus ipilimumab. The source of this sequence is a human donor with non-small cell lung cancer who had stable disease on radiotherapy plus ipilimumab. The gene calls are TRBV4-1 and TRBJ1-3; unclear D gene. As DNA, the CDR3 is TGCGCCAGCAGCCAAGCCGGGGTCACCATATATTTT. It codes for CASSQAGVTIYF.